This TCR beta chain was sequenced for a study of graft-versus-host responses after intestinal transplantation. Study information: Recipients uniformly received anti-thymocyte globulin induction, followed by tacrolimus and steroids for about three years.

V was pared by 7 bases and J by 2 bases, with 6 bases between. This CDR3 is 11 amino acids long. Germline lookup yields CDR1 SNHLY and CDR2 FYNNEI. This clone was detected only a few times. Its antigen is not identified. Here immunoSEQ multiplex PCR was the method, and the copy in TCRdb shows in-frame clones only, minus some. The sample includes around 54,000 clones, roughly nine tenths of them seen just once. Findings of the study overall: Peak levels of circulating GvH clones tracked with early post-transplant HvG declines. The presence of high graft-versus-host to host-versus-graft clonal ratios in allografts characterized patients with graft-donor T cell macrochimerism.

This TCR came from a human patient who received an intestinal transplant, so some T cells may come from the graft donor. Sequenced material: PBMCs, taken around 95 weeks after intestinal transplant. This rearrangement joins TRBV2 to TRBJ2-7; D not certain. DNA of the CDR3: TGTGCCAGCACCCGGGCCTACGAGCAGTACTTC. Translated, it gives CASTRAYEQYF.